The 13 T cell receptor beta chains in this list originate from one sample, sequenced in a study of radiotherapy plus CTLA-4 blockade in lung cancer. The protocol was immunoSEQ multiplex PCR, while the TCRdb copy is restricted to in-frame clones and leaves out a portion. Among some 50,000 clones listed, 84% were seen once. This sample comprised peripheral blood, obtained from a patient treated with radiotherapy plus ipilimumab. Source of these receptors: a human donor with non-small cell lung cancer whose response to radiotherapy plus ipilimumab could not be evaluated.

The J gene is TRBJ2-2, the V gene TRBV7-2, with 7 bases matching TRBD1. This CDR3 has 14 amino acids. The germline V gene encodes CDR1 SGHTA and CDR2 FQGNSA. The ends lost 4 bases at V and 7 bases at J; junction bases unmatched: 6. CDR3 residues: CASSSRGQGGELFF. The CDR3 DNA follows: TGTGCCAGCAGCTCGAGGGGGCAAGGCGGGGAGCTGTTTTTT.

The chain couples TRBV7-2 to TRBJ1-4; TRBD1 aligns across 8 bases. V lost 5 bases, J lost 8 bases, and 13 bases stayed unmatched. The CDR3 has 16 residues. Germline CDR1 is SGHTA and CDR2 is FQGNSA. The CDR3 DNA reads TGTGCCAGCAGCCCCCGCCTGCAGGGGGCGGGCGAAAAACTGTTTTTT. Amino acids: CASSPRLQGAGEKLFF.

The genes are TRBV10-3 and TRBJ2-7; 11 bases align to TRBD1. Germline loops: CDR1 ENHRY, CDR2 SYGVKD. This CDR3 contains 14 residues. V was pared by 11 bases and J by 2 bases, with 8 bases of the junction left unmatched. CDR3 residues: CAATGTGGTYEQYF. CDR3 nucleotide sequence: TGTGCCGCAACCGGGACAGGGGGGACCTACGAGCAGTACTTC.

This clone was seen more than once but under ten times. The chain employs TRBV5-4 and TRBJ1-5; D is unresolved. The CDR3 contains 13 residues. Germline-derived CDR1 and CDR2 are SGHNT and YYREEE (reference sequence). Between the trimmed V and J ends, which lost 6 bases and 5 bases, there was a span of 12 bases. CDR3 sequence reads: CASTRGDDQPQHF. For the CDR3, the DNA is TGTGCCAGCACTCGGGGTGACGATCAGCCCCAGCATTTT.

J is TRBJ1-3 and V is TRBV5-6, with a possible D match to TRBD1 (6 bases). Trimming took 4 bases from V and 0 from J, leaving 17 bases between them. Germline values: CDR1 SGHDT, CDR2 YYEEEE. This CDR3 has 17 residues. The CDR3: CASSKNGGHSSGNTIYF. CDR3 coding DNA: TGTGCCAGCAGCAAGAACGGGGGGCATAGCTCTGGAAACACCATATATTTT.

V gene TRBV27 combines with J gene TRBJ1-5; D perhaps matches TRBD1 (5 bases). The CDR3 consists of 17 residues. With 7 bases removed from V and 3 bases from J, the gap between germline ends came to 22 bases. Germline values: CDR1 MNHEY, CDR2 SMNVEV (reference sequence). CDR3 nucleotide sequence: TGTGCCAGCAACGGCCAGGGCGCACCCGACCTCAATCAGCCCCAGCATTTT. This sequence encodes CASNGQGAPDLNQPQHF.

The V and J genes are TRBV4-3 and TRBJ2-3, with TRBD2 identical over 9 bases. Germline-derived CDR1 and CDR2 are LGHNA and YSLEER. J gave up 2 bases and V 0 bases, and 9 bases lay outside the gene matches. CDR3 length equals 18 residues. For the CDR3, the DNA is TGCGCCAGCAGCCAAGATCGGGGGCTAGCGGGATACACAGATACGCAGTATTTT. It is translated as CASSQDRGLAGYTDTQYF.

This sequence joins TRBV5-5 and TRBJ2-7; D remains unclear. V was clipped by 4 bases and J by 2 bases, with 10 bases between them. Germline lookup yields CDR1 SGHKS and CDR2 YYEKEE (reference sequence). The CDR3 sequence is 13 residues long. CDR3 region: CASSLILPYEQYF. In DNA form, the CDR3 reads TGTGCCAGCAGCCTGATCCTACCCTACGAGCAGTACTTC.

J is TRBJ2-7 and V is TRBV6-5; D may be TRBD2 (5 bases). There are 13 residues in the CDR3. Trimming cost V 6 bases and J 7 bases, with 16 bases left between them. The germline V gene has CDR1 MNHEY and CDR2 SVGAGI. DNA for the CDR3: TGTGCCAGCAGCCCCGGGTCCGGAGGAGAGCAGTACTTC. Translated, it gives CASSPGSGGEQYF.

The chain's CDR3 is CASSYSTAGAYEQYF. The CDR3 DNA follows: TGTGCCAGCAGTTACTCGACGGCAGGTGCCTACGAGCAGTACTTC. This chain uses TRBV6-6 with TRBJ2-7; no definite D call. V lost 0 bases to trimming and J lost 2 bases, with 11 bases between them. Germline V CDR1 and CDR2: MNHNY, SVGAGI (reference sequence). This CDR3 spans 15 amino acids.

The rearrangement uses TRBV6-5 and TRBJ2-5; D is unclear. The tail of the sequence fits TRBJ2-7 better, so the J call may be wrong. This CDR3 is 11 amino acids long. Germline loops: CDR1 MNHEY, CDR2 SVGAGI. CDR3 sequence: CASHDSYEQYF. The DNA of the CDR3 is TGTGCCAGCCACGACTCCTACGAGCAGTACTTC.

This rearrangement joins TRBV4-3 to TRBJ1-1; D uncertain. Germline V gene data show CDR1 as LGHNA and CDR2 as YSLEER. The CDR3 is 17 residues long. Trimming removed 0 bases at V and 4 bases at J, with 18 bases between. CDR3 DNA: TGCGCCAGCAGCCAAGAATTAAGAGGGCGCGGGAGCACTGAAGCTTTCTTT. This translates into CASSQELRGRGSTEAFF.

The chain combines TRBV4-3 with TRBJ2-2; TRBD2 matches at 11 bases. CDR1 is LGHNA, CDR2 YSLEER, per germline. CDR3 length: 17 residues. V shed 1 base and J 4 bases; nucleotides not matched to a gene: 5. In DNA form, the CDR3 reads TGCGCCAGCAGCCAAGCCATAGCGGGAGGGGGCACCGGGGAGCTGTTTTTT. As protein: CASSQAIAGGGTGELFF.